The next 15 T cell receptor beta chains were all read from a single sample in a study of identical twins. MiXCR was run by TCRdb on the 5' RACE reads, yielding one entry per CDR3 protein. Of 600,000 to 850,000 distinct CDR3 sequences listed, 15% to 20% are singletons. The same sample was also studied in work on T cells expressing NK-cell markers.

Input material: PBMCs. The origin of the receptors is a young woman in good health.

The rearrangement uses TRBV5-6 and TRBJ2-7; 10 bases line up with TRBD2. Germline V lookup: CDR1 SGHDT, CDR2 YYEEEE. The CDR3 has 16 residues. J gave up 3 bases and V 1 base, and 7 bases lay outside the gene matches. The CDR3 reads CASSLNSRLAGYEQYF. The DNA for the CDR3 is TGTGCCAGCAGCTTGAATTCAAGACTAGCGGGCTACGAGCAGTACTTC.

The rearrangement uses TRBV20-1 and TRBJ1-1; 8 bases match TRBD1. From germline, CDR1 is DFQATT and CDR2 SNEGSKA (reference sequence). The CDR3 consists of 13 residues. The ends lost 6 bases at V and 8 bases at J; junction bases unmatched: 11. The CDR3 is CSAHRGESPEAFF. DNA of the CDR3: TGCAGTGCCCACAGGGGGGAGAGCCCAGAAGCTTTCTTT.

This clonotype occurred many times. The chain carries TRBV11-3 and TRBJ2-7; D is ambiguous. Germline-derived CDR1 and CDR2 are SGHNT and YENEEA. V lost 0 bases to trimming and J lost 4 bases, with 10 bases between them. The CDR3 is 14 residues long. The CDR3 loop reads CASSLDGSQYEQYF. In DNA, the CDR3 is TGTGCCAGCAGCTTAGACGGCAGCCAGTACGAGCAGTACTTC.

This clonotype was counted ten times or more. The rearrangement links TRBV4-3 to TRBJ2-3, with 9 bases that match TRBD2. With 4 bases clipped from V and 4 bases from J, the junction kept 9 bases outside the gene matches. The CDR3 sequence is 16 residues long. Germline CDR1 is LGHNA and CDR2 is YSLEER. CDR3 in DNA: TGCGCCAGCAGCCGGAGTAGCGGGAGCGGCGCAGATACGCAGTATTTT. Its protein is CASSRSSGSGADTQYF.

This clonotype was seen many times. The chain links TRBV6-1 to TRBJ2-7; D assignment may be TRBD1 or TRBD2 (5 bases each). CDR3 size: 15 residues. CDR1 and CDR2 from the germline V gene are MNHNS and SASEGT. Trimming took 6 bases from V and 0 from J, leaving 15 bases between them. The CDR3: CASRKWDGSSYEQYF. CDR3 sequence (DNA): TGTGCCAGCAGAAAATGGGACGGCAGCTCCTACGAGCAGTACTTC.

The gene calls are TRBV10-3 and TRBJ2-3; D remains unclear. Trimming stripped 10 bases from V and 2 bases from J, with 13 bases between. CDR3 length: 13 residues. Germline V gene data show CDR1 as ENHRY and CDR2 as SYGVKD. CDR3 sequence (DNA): TGTGCCACCTCCGCCTCTAACACAGATACGCAGTATTTT. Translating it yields CATSASNTDTQYF.

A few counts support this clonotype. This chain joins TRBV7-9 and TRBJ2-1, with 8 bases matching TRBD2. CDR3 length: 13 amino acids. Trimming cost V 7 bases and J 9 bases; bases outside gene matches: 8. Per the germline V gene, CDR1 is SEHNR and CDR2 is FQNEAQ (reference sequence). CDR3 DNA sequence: TGTGCCAGCACGCACGTCGCGGGAGGTGAGCAGTTCTTC. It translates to CASTHVAGGEQFF.

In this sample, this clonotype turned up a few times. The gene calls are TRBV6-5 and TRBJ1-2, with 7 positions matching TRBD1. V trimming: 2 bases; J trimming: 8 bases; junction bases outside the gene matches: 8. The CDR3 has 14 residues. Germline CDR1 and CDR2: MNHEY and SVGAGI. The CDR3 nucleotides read TGTGCCAGCAGTTACCTGGACAGGACGAAGGGCTACACCTTC. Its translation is CASSYLDRTKGYTF.

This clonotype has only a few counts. The CDR3 reads CSAPPAGTSASDTQYF. Here the CDR3 DNA reads TGCAGTGCCCCCCCTGCTGGGACTAGCGCCTCAGATACGCAGTATTTT. The genes are TRBV20-1 and TRBJ2-3; TRBD2 aligns across 10 bases. With V trimmed by 6 bases and J by 4 bases, 13 bases remained unmatched. The CDR3 length is 16 residues. CDR1 is DFQATT and CDR2 is SNEGSKA in the germline V gene (reference sequence).

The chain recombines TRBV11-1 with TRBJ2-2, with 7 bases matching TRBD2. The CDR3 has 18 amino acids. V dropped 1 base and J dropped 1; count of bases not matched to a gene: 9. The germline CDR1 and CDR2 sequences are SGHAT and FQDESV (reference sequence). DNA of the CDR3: TGTGCCAGCAGCTTAGTCCCGGGCGGGGGTTTGAACACCGGGGAGCTGTTTTTT. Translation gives CASSLVPGGGLNTGELFF.

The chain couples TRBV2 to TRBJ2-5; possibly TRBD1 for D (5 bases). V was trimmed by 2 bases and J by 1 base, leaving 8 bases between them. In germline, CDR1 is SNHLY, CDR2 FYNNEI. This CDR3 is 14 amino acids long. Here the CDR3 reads CASSEQGLQETQYF. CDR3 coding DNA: TGTGCCAGCAGTGAACAGGGTCTCCAAGAGACCCAGTACTTC.

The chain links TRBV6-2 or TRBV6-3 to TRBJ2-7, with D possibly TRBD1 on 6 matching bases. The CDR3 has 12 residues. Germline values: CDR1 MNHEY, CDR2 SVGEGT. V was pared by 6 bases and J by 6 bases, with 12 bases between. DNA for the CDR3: TGTGCCAGCAGCCAAACAGGGAGCGAGCAGTACTTC. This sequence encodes CASSQTGSEQYF.

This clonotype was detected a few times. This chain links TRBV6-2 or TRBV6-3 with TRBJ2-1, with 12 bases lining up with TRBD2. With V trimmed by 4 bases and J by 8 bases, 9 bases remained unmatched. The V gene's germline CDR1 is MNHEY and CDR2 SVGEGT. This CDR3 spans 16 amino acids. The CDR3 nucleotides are TGTGCCAGCAGTTTCCCGACTAGCGGGAGTCACTATGAGCAGTTCTTC. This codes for CASSFPTSGSHYEQFF.

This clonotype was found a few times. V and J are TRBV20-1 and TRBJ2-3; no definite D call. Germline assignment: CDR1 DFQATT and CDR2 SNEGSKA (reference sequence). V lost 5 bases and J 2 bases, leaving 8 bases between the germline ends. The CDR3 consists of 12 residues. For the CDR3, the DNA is TGCAGTGCTCCTGGGATCACAGATACGCAGTATTTT. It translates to CSAPGITDTQYF.

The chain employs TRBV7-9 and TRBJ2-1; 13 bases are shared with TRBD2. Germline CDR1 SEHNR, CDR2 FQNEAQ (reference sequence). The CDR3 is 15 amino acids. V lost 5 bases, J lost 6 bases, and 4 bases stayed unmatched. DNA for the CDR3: TGTGCCAGCAGCGCACGGACTAGCGGGAGCAATGAGCAGTTCTTC. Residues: CASSARTSGSNEQFF.